Listed below are T cell receptor beta chains from one sample, sequenced in a study of CD8 T cells in Susac syndrome. TCRdb ran MiXCR on the immunoSEQ multiplex PCR reads and lists one entry per CDR3 protein. The data hold 250,000 to 300,000 distinct CDR3 sequences, with roughly 84% observed a single time. Input material: CD8+ T cells from PBMCs. These receptors were collected from a human donor with multiple sclerosis. Both conserved end residues are part of each CDR3. Fields, in order: V gene, D gene, J gene, clone size, CDR3 DNA, CDR3 protein. The D gene is left open where the match is weak. The listing skips clone size in some rows; elsewhere it reads once, few, many or a size class.

V: TRBV9; D: TRBD2; J: TRBJ2-1; size: NA; DNA: TGTGCCAGCAGCGGGCGTTCCAAGGAGGGGCTAGCGGGAGGGCTCACGTACAATGAGCAGTTCTTC; CDR3: CASSGRSKEGLAGGLTYNEQFF
V: TRBV18; D: NA; J: TRBJ2-3; size: NA; DNA: TGTGCCAGCTCACCAAAAGTCATCAGAAAGGGAGATACGCAGTATTTT; CDR3: CASSPKVIRKGDTQYF
V: TRBV20-1; D: NA; J: TRBJ1-2; size: NA; DNA: TGCAGTGCCACAGGGCGCCGACACTATGGCTACACCTTC; CDR3: CSATGRRHYGYTF
V: TRBV20-1; D: NA; J: TRBJ2-3; size: NA; DNA: TGCAGTGCTCCTCAGGTGGCAGATACGCAGTATTTT; CDR3: CSAPQVADTQYF
V: TRBV29-1; D: NA; J: TRBJ1-1; size: NA; DNA: TGCAGCGTAAGGTCAGGTTTGAACACTGAAGCTTTCTTT; CDR3: CSVRSGLNTEAFF
V: TRBV5-4; D: TRBD2; J: TRBJ2-1; size: NA; DNA: TGTGCCAGCAGCTTGTCCATTTTGGCGGGAGAGAGGGGGCAGTTCTTC; CDR3: CASSLSILAGERGQFF
V: TRBV6-4; D: NA; J: TRBJ2-1; size: NA; DNA: TGTGCCAGCAGTGACACGGGCGGGGACTACAATGAGCAGTTCTTC; CDR3: CASSDTGGDYNEQFF
V: TRBV25-1; D: NA; J: TRBJ1-4; size: NA; DNA: TGTGCCAGCAGTCCAAATGAAAAACTGTTTTTT; CDR3: CASSPNEKLFF
V: TRBV9; D: TRBD2; J: TRBJ2-3; size: NA; DNA: TGTGCCAGCAGCGCCGGGGAGGGGCTAGCGGGAGTGGGGGATACGCAGTATTTT; CDR3: CASSAGEGLAGVGDTQYF
V: TRBV7-9; D: NA; J: TRBJ2-2; size: NA; DNA: TGTGCCAGCAGCTGGGGACTTAACACCGGGGAGCTGTTTTTT; CDR3: CASSWGLNTGELFF
V: TRBV2; D: NA; J: TRBJ2-3; size: once; DNA: TGTGCCAGCAGTGCTAGCTTCACAGATACGCAGTATTTT; CDR3: CASSASFTDTQYF
V: TRBV10-1; D: NA; J: TRBJ2-5; size: NA; DNA: TGCGCCAGCAGTGACGGGGGGCTAGAGACCCAGTACTTC; CDR3: CASSDGGLETQYF
V: TRBV9; D: NA; J: TRBJ2-2; size: once; DNA: TGTGCCAGCAGCGTAGTTGGGCGGCGAGGGACCGGGGAGCTGTTTTTT; CDR3: CASSVVGRRGTGELFF
V: TRBV27; D: NA; J: TRBJ1-2; size: NA; DNA: TGTGCCAGCAGTTTATCCCCCCTCAGATCTGGCTACACCTTC; CDR3: CASSLSPLRSGYTF
V: TRBV15; D: NA; J: TRBJ2-2; size: NA; DNA: TGTGCCACCGGTCGGCGCGGGAAGAACACCGGGGAGCTGTTTTTT; CDR3: CATGRRGKNTGELFF
V: TRBV27; D: TRBD2; J: TRBJ2-1; size: NA; DNA: TGTGCCAGCAGTTTATCGAGCGGGAGGGGGCACAATGAGCAGTTCTTC; CDR3: CASSLSSGRGHNEQFF
V: TRBV6-1; D: TRBD1; J: TRBJ1-5; size: NA; DNA: TGTGCCAGCACCCCCGGTCGGGGACAGCGTCGGCCCCAGCATTTT; CDR3: CASTPGRGQRRPQHF
V: TRBV27; D: TRBD1; J: TRBJ2-7; size: NA; DNA: TGTGCCAGCAGCTCCATTCAAACAGGGGACGAGCAGTACTTC; CDR3: CASSSIQTGDEQYF
V: TRBV2; D: NA; J: TRBJ2-1; size: NA; DNA: TGTGCCAGCAGGCCCCGGGGTTCCTACAATGAGCAGTTCTTC; CDR3: CASRPRGSYNEQFF
V: TRBV5-1; D: TRBD1; J: TRBJ2-7; size: NA; DNA: TGCGCCAGCAGCTGGACAGGGACCTCCCGGAACGAGCAGTACTTC; CDR3: CASSWTGTSRNEQYF
V: TRBV5-1; D: TRBD2; J: TRBJ2-5; size: once; DNA: TGCGCCAGCAGCTCCCCCGGACTAGCGGGAGAGGAGACCCAGTACTTC; CDR3: CASSSPGLAGEETQYF
V: TRBV14; D: TRBD2; J: TRBJ2-1; size: NA; DNA: TGTGCCAGCAGCCAAGCAATTCGGCTAGCGGGAGGCCCTTGGGATGAGCAGTTCTTC; CDR3: CASSQAIRLAGGPWDEQFF
V: TRBV6-1; D: NA; J: TRBJ2-5; size: NA; DNA: TGTGCCAGCAGTGAAAGCCCCTCCATCCAAGAGACCCAGTACTTC; CDR3: CASSESPSIQETQYF
V: TRBV7-9; D: NA; J: TRBJ2-1; size: NA; DNA: TGTGCCAGCAGCTTAGATGCGGTGGACAATGAGCAGTTCTTC; CDR3: CASSLDAVDNEQFF
V: TRBV12-3/TRBV12-4; D: NA; J: TRBJ2-5; size: NA; DNA: TGTGCCAGCAGTTTAGTAGGAGGCGGGCAAGAGACCCAGTACTTC; CDR3: CASSLVGGGQETQYF
V: TRBV20-1; D: NA; J: TRBJ2-7; size: NA; DNA: TGCAGTGCTAGGCACAGAAGGGGGAGCTACGAGCAGTACTTC; CDR3: CSARHRRGSYEQYF
V: TRBV12-3/TRBV12-4; D: NA; J: TRBJ1-4; size: NA; DNA: TGTGCCAGCAGTCCCCATCCGGGCGAAAAACTGTTTTTT; CDR3: CASSPHPGEKLFF
V: TRBV27; D: NA; J: TRBJ1-1; size: NA; DNA: TGTGCCAGCACTGACCTACGGCAGGTCGAAGCTTTCTTT; CDR3: CASTDLRQVEAFF
V: TRBV2; D: TRBD2; J: TRBJ2-3; size: NA; DNA: TGTGCCAGCAGTGCCGATCGTAGACTAGCGGGGAAAGATACGCAGTATTTT; CDR3: CASSADRRLAGKDTQYF
V: TRBV9; D: NA; J: TRBJ2-4; size: few; DNA: TGTGCCAGCAGCGACCCACTAGACGGGAGTCCACGTCCTGCCAAAAACATTCAGTACTTC; CDR3: CASSDPLDGSPRPAKNIQYF
V: TRBV19; D: NA; J: TRBJ2-1; size: once; DNA: TGTGCCAGTAGTATAACGTCACCCCACAACTACAATGAGCAGTTCTTC; CDR3: CASSITSPHNYNEQFF
V: TRBV16; D: TRBD2; J: TRBJ2-7; size: NA; DNA: TGTGCCAGCAGCCAAGAGGGAGGGGTGGCCCTCGAGCAGTACTTC; CDR3: CASSQEGGVALEQYF
V: TRBV21-1; D: NA; J: TRBJ2-7; size: NA; DNA: TGTGCCAGCAGCAAAGGCTTGAACAGGGTTGTAACATCCGACTACGAGCAGTACTTC; CDR3: CASSKGLNRVVTSDYEQYF
V: TRBV7-9; D: NA; J: TRBJ2-5; size: NA; DNA: TGTGCCAGCAGCATTCCGGGTAACCAAGAGACCCAGTACTTC; CDR3: CASSIPGNQETQYF
V: TRBV29-1; D: NA; J: TRBJ1-2; size: NA; DNA: TGCAGCGTTGAGAGGACGGCCGTCAACTATGGCTACACCTTC; CDR3: CSVERTAVNYGYTF
V: TRBV9; D: TRBD2; J: TRBJ2-3; size: NA; DNA: TGTGCCAGCAGCGCCTACGGGACTAGCGGAACCACAGATACGCAGTATTTT; CDR3: CASSAYGTSGTTDTQYF
V: TRBV21-1; D: NA; J: TRBJ1-2; size: NA; DNA: TGTGCCAGCAGCAAAGAAGAGGGTGGCAGGGTGCTTGGCTACACCTTC; CDR3: CASSKEEGGRVLGYTF
V: TRBV20-1; D: TRBD2; J: TRBJ2-1; size: NA; DNA: TGCAGTGCTCTAGCGGGAAATGAGCAGTTCTTC; CDR3: CSALAGNEQFF
V: TRBV20-1; D: NA; J: TRBJ2-6; size: NA; DNA: TGCAGTGTCAAATCCTACAGGGCTGGGGCCAACGTCCTGACTTTC; CDR3: CSVKSYRAGANVLTF
V: TRBV2; D: NA; J: TRBJ2-6; size: NA; DNA: TGTGCCAGCAGTGAAGATGTCTCTGGGGCCAACGTCCTGACTTTC; CDR3: CASSEDVSGANVLTF